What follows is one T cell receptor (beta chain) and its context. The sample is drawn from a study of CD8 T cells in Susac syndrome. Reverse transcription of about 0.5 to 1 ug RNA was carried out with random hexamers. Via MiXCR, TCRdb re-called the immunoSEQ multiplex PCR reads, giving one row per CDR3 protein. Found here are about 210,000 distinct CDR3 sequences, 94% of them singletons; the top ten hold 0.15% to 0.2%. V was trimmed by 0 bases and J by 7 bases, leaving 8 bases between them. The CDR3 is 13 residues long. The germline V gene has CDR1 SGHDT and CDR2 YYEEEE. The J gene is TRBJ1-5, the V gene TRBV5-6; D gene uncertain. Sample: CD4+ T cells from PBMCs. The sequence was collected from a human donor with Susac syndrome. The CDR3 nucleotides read TGTGCCAGCAGCTTGGCATACGGGCAGCCCCAGCATTTT. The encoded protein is CASSLAYGQPQHF.